The entry below describes one TCR beta chain. Its antigen is as yet unknown. This specimen belongs to a study of T cell responses to AZD1222 COVID-19 vaccine. Findings and limits, study-wide: Spike-specific TCR depth and breadth grew after two AZD1222 doses. Baseline testing showed seropositivity in only six AZD1222 recipients.

Clones were read by immunoSEQ multiplex PCR, and TCRdb kept only the in-frame ones, dropping some. The data show over 110,000 clones, just over 90% seen once. The germline V gene encodes CDR1 SGHAT and CDR2 FQNNGV. The V gene lost 0 bases and the J gene lost 5 bases, with 10 bases spanning the gap. The CDR3 spans 14 residues. The sample here was peripheral blood, taken on day 0 of AZD1222 vaccination. This rearrangement joins TRBV11-2 to TRBJ1-1; unclear D gene. This receptor was identified in an adult in good health. CDR3 DNA sequence: TGTGCCAGCAGCTTAGATCAAGAGAGTACTGAAGCTTTCTTT. Protein product: CASSLDQESTEAFF.